The 25 T cell receptor beta chains given below trace back to one sample, sequenced in a study of PD-1 blockade in classical Hodgkin lymphoma. The patients all showed relapse after autologous stem cell transplantation, while their brentuximab vedotin exposure varied. Here immunoSEQ multiplex PCR was the method, and the copy in TCRdb shows in-frame clones only, minus some. The sample consists of tens of thousands of clones, roughly four fifths of them appearing once. The starting material was peripheral blood mononuclear cells (PBMCs), obtained before the second cycle of nivolumab. These receptors all come from a human donor with classical Hodgkin lymphoma.

Note on this clone: In this CDR3 the conserved last residue, phenylalanine or tryptophan, is missing, so a read error is likely. The DNA is omitted, as the CDR3 cannot be located on it reliably, and the CDR3 follows TCRdb's listing. The J gene is TRBJ2-7, the V gene TRBV9; TRBD2 was called by the table and not checked on the DNA. CDR1 and CDR2 from the germline V gene are SGDLS and YYNGEE. Termini included, the CDR3 measures 14 amino acids. CDR3 loop: CASSVATSGGPLVL.

The chain combines TRBV28 with TRBJ1-1; TRBD1 matches 8 bases. Germline CDR1 reads MDHEN; CDR2 reads SYDVKM. Trimming at V came to 2 bases and at J to 5 bases, leaving 7 bases not matched to a gene. This CDR3 contains 15 residues. Written as DNA, the CDR3 is TGTGCCAGCAGTTTACGACAGGGGTTTTTTACTGAAGCTTTCTTT. This gives the protein CASSLRQGFFTEAFF.

The chain carries TRBV15 and TRBJ2-7; 8 bases line up with TRBD1. Germline V gene data show CDR1 as LNHNV and CDR2 as YYDKDF (reference sequence). The CDR3 covers 16 residues. Trimming cost V 1 base and J 6 bases; bases outside gene matches: 11. The DNA for the CDR3 is TGTGCCACCAGCAGAGCCTTCGGACAGGGTAGTTCCGAGCAGTACTTC. This encodes CATSRAFGQGSSEQYF.

V and J are TRBV19 and TRBJ2-3, with TRBD2 matching 13 bases. V shed 3 bases and J 11 bases; nucleotides not matched to a gene: 5. The germline V gene has CDR1 LNHDA and CDR2 SQIVND (reference sequence). This CDR3 has 14 amino acids. In DNA, the CDR3 is TGTGCCAGTAGTATCGGACTAGCGGGGGCCCTGCAGTATTTT. Protein product: CASSIGLAGALQYF.

The chain joins TRBV6-6 to TRBJ1-5; tentative D call: TRBD1 (5 bases). V was clipped by 5 bases and J by 1 base, with 12 bases between them. CDR3 length equals 15 residues. Germline CDR1 MNHNY, CDR2 SVGAGI (reference sequence). CDR3 bases: TGTGCCAGCAGTCCCCTCCGGGACAGCAATCAGCCCCAGCATTTT. Encoded protein: CASSPLRDSNQPQHF.

The chain employs TRBV7-2 and TRBJ1-5, with D perhaps matching TRBD1 (6 bases). V was trimmed by 3 bases and J by 9 bases, leaving 12 bases between them. The CDR3 totals 13 residues. Germline values: CDR1 SGHTA, CDR2 FQGNSA. CDR3 sequence: CASSLSQGVPQHF. The CDR3, as DNA: TGTGCCAGCAGCTTGTCACAGGGAGTGCCCCAGCATTTT.

The rearrangement uses TRBV2 and TRBJ2-7; 11 bases match TRBD2. Germline V gene data show CDR1 as SNHLY and CDR2 as FYNNEI. Unmatched junction bases numbered 8, after V lost 7 bases and J lost 3 bases. This CDR3 has 15 amino acids. Here the CDR3 DNA reads TGTGCCAGCACCCTTAGCGGGGGGGCTTTCTACGAGCAGTACTTC. It codes for CASTLSGGAFYEQYF.

This clone was picked up one time. The V gene is TRBV6-6, the J gene TRBJ1-6; TRBD1 is a possible D gene (5 bases). Per germline, CDR1 MNHNY and CDR2 SVGAGI (reference sequence). The ends were cut back, 4 bases at V and 9 bases at J, with 7 bases in the middle. The CDR3 extends over 12 amino acids. The CDR3 is CASSSRVSPLHF. CDR3 sequence (DNA): TGTGCCAGCAGTTCCAGGGTTTCACCCCTCCACTTT.

The chain links TRBV29-1 to TRBJ2-3; 7 bases are a match to TRBD1. The CDR3 has 15 amino acids. Losses at the gene ends were 8 bases for V and 0 bases for J; bases not matched to a gene: 11. Per the germline V gene, CDR1 is SQVTM and CDR2 is ANQGSEA. CDR3 protein: CSSRGQPGSTDTQYF. The CDR3 coding sequence is TGCAGCTCTCGGGGACAGCCAGGAAGCACAGATACGCAGTATTTT.

The chain employs TRBV6-6 and TRBJ2-5; D ambiguous. CDR1 MNHNY and CDR2 SVGAGI come from the germline V gene (reference sequence). The CDR3 extends over 12 amino acids. The V and J ends lost 4 bases and 2 bases respectively, with 5 bases between them. CDR3 loop: CASSLGQETQYF. The DNA of the CDR3 is TGTGCCAGCAGTTTAGGTCAAGAGACCCAGTACTTC.

This clone is a singleton in its sample. The chain couples TRBV28 to TRBJ1-1, with D possibly being TRBD1 (6 bases). The germline CDR1 and CDR2 sequences are MDHEN and SYDVKM. The V end was cut by 0 bases, the J end by 2 bases, with 10 bases between. The CDR3 loop spans 15 amino acids. CDR3 sequence (DNA): TGTGCCAGCAGTTTATGGGGCAGGGGAAACACTGAAGCTTTCTTT. Translation: CASSLWGRGNTEAFF.

By share, this clone ranks as medium-sized. The chain couples TRBV25-1 to TRBJ1-2; a weak D match, TRBD1 (5 bases). This CDR3 contains 14 residues. Germline V gene lookup returns CDR1 MGHDK and CDR2 SYGVNS. With 2 bases removed from V and 7 bases from J, the gap between germline ends came to 14 bases. CDR3 residues: CASSELGREVGYTF. In DNA form, the CDR3 reads TGTGCCAGCAGTGAACTCGGCAGGGAGGTTGGCTACACCTTC.

The chain recombines TRBV11-3 with TRBJ2-7, with D unclear. Germline assignment: CDR1 SGHNT and CDR2 YENEEA. Between the trimmed V and J ends, which lost 5 bases and 0 bases, there was a span of 17 bases. The CDR3 runs to 16 residues. CDR3 in DNA: TGTGCCAGCAGCAATAGGGTCCCTAAAATCTCCTACGAGCAGTACTTC. It translates to CASSNRVPKISYEQYF.

This clone appeared once. This rearrangement joins TRBV11-2 to TRBJ2-7; D possibly corresponds to TRBD1 (6 bases). CDR1 is SGHAT and CDR2 is FQNNGV in the germline V gene. The germline V and J ends were trimmed by 5 bases and 0 bases, with 20 bases remaining between them. The CDR3 totals 17 residues. The CDR3 region is CASSATYQGRASYEQYF. The CDR3, as DNA: TGTGCCAGCAGCGCGACATACCAGGGGCGCGCCTCCTACGAGCAGTACTTC.

This sequence joins TRBV7-2 and TRBJ2-3; 9 bases fit TRBD2. This CDR3 region has 15 residues. J lost 3 bases, V lost 5 bases, and 6 bases had no gene match. Germline assignment: CDR1 SGHTA and CDR2 FQGNSA. For the CDR3, the DNA is TGTGCCAGCAGCGCCCGGACTAGCGTGACAGATACGCAGTATTTT. Residues: CASSARTSVTDTQYF.

The rearrangement joins TRBV4-1 to TRBJ2-1; TRBD1 matches at 7 bases. V was clipped by 5 bases and J by 3 bases; unmatched bases: 4. The CDR3 extends over 14 amino acids. The germline V gene has CDR1 MGHRA and CDR2 YSYEKL. The CDR3 spells CASSVGGSYNEQFF. For the CDR3, the DNA is TGCGCCAGCAGCGTAGGGGGCAGCTACAATGAGCAGTTCTTC.

The chain uses TRBV19 and TRBJ1-2; 7 bases match TRBD1. V shed 4 bases and J 8 bases; nucleotides not matched to a gene: 10. The CDR3 covers 14 residues. CDR1 LNHDA and CDR2 SQIVND come from the germline V gene (reference sequence). CDR3 DNA: TGTGCCAGTAGTACCCGAGACAGGGCCCGAGGCTACACCTTC. Translating it yields CASSTRDRARGYTF.

Here the CDR3 reads CSAGRGGYTF. The DNA for the CDR3 is TGCAGTGCGGGGAGGGGTGGCTACACCTTC. The chain uses TRBV20-1 and TRBJ1-2; D might be TRBD1 (5 bases). Trimming removed 6 bases from V and 7 bases from J, with 9 bases in between. The CDR3 totals 10 residues. Germline-derived CDR1 and CDR2 are DFQATT and SNEGSKA (reference sequence).

The J gene is TRBJ2-4, the V gene TRBV10-3; D tentatively fits TRBD1 or TRBD2 (5 bases each). CDR1 and CDR2 (germline): ENHRY, SYGVKD. V shed 0 bases and J shed 4 bases, with 10 bases lying between them. This CDR3 is 15 amino acids long. The CDR3 bases are TGTGCCATCAGTGAGTCGGGACCTAGTAAAAACATTCAGTACTTC. Translated, it gives CAISESGPSKNIQYF.

The chain combines TRBV4-1 with TRBJ2-5, with D uncertain. Germline CDR1 reads MGHRA; CDR2 reads YSYEKL. The V and J ends lost 0 bases and 2 bases respectively, with 7 bases between them. CDR3 length equals 14 residues. The CDR3 DNA sequence: TGCGCCAGCAGCCAAGAGTGGGGACAAGAGACCCAGTACTTC. This translates into CASSQEWGQETQYF.

The chain employs TRBV7-2 and TRBJ2-5; 9 positions match TRBD2. CDR3 length: 15 residues. Trimming removed 3 bases from V and 5 bases from J; junction bases left unmatched: 7. Germline V CDR1 and CDR2: SGHTA, FQGNSA. CDR3 bases: TGTGCCAGCAGCTTTACGGCGGGGGGGCGGGAGACCCAGTACTTC. Amino acid sequence: CASSFTAGGRETQYF.

The gene calls are TRBV2 and TRBJ1-5; 10 bases map to TRBD1. V lost 2 bases to trimming and J lost 6 bases; unmatched junction nucleotides: 7. The CDR3 consists of 16 residues. The germline gives CDR1 SNHLY, CDR2 FYNNEI. The CDR3 is CASSERDRGPLQPQHF. For the CDR3, the DNA is TGTGCCAGCAGTGAACGGGACAGGGGCCCTCTTCAGCCCCAGCATTTT.

The chain links TRBV2 to TRBJ2-5, with D perhaps given as TRBD1 or TRBD2 (7 bases each). V lost 5 bases and J lost 5, with 12 bases in between. The CDR3 has 13 residues. Germline CDR1 is SNHLY and CDR2 is FYNNEI. CDR3 residues: CASSYRGGETQYF. The CDR3 coding sequence is TGTGCCAGCAGTTACAGGGGAGGGGAGACCCAGTACTTC.

This clone occurred once. The chain is built from TRBV5-4 and TRBJ1-2; D might be TRBD1 (5 bases). Trimming stripped 0 bases from V and 0 bases from J, with 12 bases between. The CDR3 sequence is 16 residues long. The germline CDR1 and CDR2 sequences are SGHNT and YYREEE (reference sequence). CDR3 residues: CASSLATGGANYGYTF. The CDR3 DNA follows: TGTGCCAGCAGCTTGGCCACAGGCGGAGCTAACTATGGCTACACCTTC.

The V and J genes are TRBV4-3 and TRBJ2-6; 7 bases map to TRBD1. The junction had 10 bases not matched to a gene; V was cut back by 0 bases and J by 2 bases. The CDR3 sequence is 19 residues long. The germline gives CDR1 LGHNA, CDR2 YSLEER. CDR3 bases: TGCGCCAGCAGCCAAGAGGGACAGCTAAGTTTACCTGGGGCCAACGTCCTGACTTTC. Amino acid sequence: CASSQEGQLSLPGANVLTF.